This is a list of T cell receptor beta chains from one sample in a study of cytomegalovirus exposure and HLA in healthy donors. Profiled with immunoSEQ multiplex PCR; TCRdb holds only in-frame clones, not every one. Among approximately 59,000 clones listed, over 50% were seen once. The sequenced sample consisted of PBMCs. These receptor sequences come from a man between 25 and 39 years old in good health and CMV-seronegative. Both conserved end residues are part of each CDR3. A D gene is named only where the DNA matches it firmly. Clone size is shown for a subset of rows, as once, few, many or a class of expanded clone.

CDR3 DNA,CDR3 protein,V gene,J gene,D gene,clone size
TGTGCCAGCAGCCCCTCACTAAGGGGGCAGGAGACCCAGTACTTC,CASSPSLRGQETQYF,TRBV7-2,TRBJ2-5,TRBD1,-
TGTGCCAGCAGTCCAGCGGCCGGGGAGCTGTTTTTT,CASSPAAGELFF,TRBV6-5,TRBJ2-2,-,-
TGTGCCAGCAGCCAAGATCTAGGACGGGGGTACAATGAGCAGTTCTTC,CASSQDLGRGYNEQFF,TRBV4-2,TRBJ2-1,-,-
TGTGCCAGCAGCCTATCCCTTCTGGAGGTTTACAATGAGCAGTTCTTC,CASSLSLLEVYNEQFF,TRBV2,TRBJ2-1,-,-
TGTGCCAGCTCACTAGGGACAGGGGGTGGTCAGCCCCAGCATTTT,CASSLGTGGGQPQHF,TRBV18,TRBJ1-5,TRBD1,-
TGTGCCAGCAGTTTGTCAGGGGTCTATGGCTACACCTTC,CASSLSGVYGYTF,TRBV27,TRBJ1-2,-,few
TGTGCCAGCAGTGAGTGGGAGACCTACGAGCAGTACTTC,CASSEWETYEQYF,TRBV6-1,TRBJ2-7,-,few
TGTGCCAGCAGTCCCGGGGGGGCTAATGAAAAACTGTTTTTT,CASSPGGANEKLFF,TRBV6-5,TRBJ1-4,-,-
TGCGCCAGCAGCCAAGTTGCGTCGGTAGCGGGGTCTGGCACAGATACGCAGTATTTT,CASSQVASVAGSGTDTQYF,TRBV4-1,TRBJ2-3,TRBD2,-
TGTGCCAGCAGTTTGACCGGGACAGGGGCAACAGATACGCAGTATTTT,CASSLTGTGATDTQYF,TRBV7-7,TRBJ2-3,TRBD1,-
TGTGCCAGCAGTAAAGGACAGGGCTATAATTCACCCCTCCACTTT,CASSKGQGYNSPLHF,TRBV2,TRBJ1-6,TRBD1,-
TGTGCCAGCAGCCTGGACAGGGGGATTGGTGAGCAGTTCTTC,CASSLDRGIGEQFF,TRBV2,TRBJ2-1,TRBD1,-
TGTGCCAGCGCACGGACAGGGGCGGGGAACATTCAGTACTTC,CASARTGAGNIQYF,TRBV6-5,TRBJ2-4,TRBD1,-